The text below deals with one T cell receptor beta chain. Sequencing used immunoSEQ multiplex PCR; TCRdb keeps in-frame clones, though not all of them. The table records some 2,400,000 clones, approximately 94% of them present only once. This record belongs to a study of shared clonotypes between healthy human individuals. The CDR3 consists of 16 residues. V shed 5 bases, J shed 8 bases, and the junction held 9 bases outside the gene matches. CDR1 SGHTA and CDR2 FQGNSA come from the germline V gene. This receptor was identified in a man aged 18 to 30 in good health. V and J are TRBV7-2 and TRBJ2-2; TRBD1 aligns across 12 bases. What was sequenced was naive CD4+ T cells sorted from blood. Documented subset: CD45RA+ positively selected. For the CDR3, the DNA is TGTGCCAGCAGCCTTTCCGGGACAGGGGGCGAAGGGGAGCTGTTTTTT. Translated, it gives CASSLSGTGGEGELFF.